These T cell receptor beta chains were read from a single sample in a study of long-term antiretroviral therapy in people with HIV. Libraries were prepared by immunoSEQ multiplex PCR; TCRdb keeps only in-frame clonotypes and omits some of them. Of some 19,000 clones in the sample, around 87% were seen once. The starting material was unsorted PBMCs, obtained approximately 2.5 years after starting antiretroviral therapy. Every receptor here comes from a woman aged 45-59 years with HIV. CDR3s include the opening cysteine and the closing phenylalanine or tryptophan. D genes are given only for firm matches. Size is stated for part of the rows, as once, few or many counts, or as a class when the clone is expanded.

size: .
V: TRBV28
D: .
J: TRBJ2-7
DNA: TGTGCCAGCAGTCCAAACCCCCCTGGGGGGAAATACGAGCAGTACTTC
CDR3: CASSPNPPGGKYEQYF

size: .
V: TRBV5-1
D: .
J: TRBJ2-6
DNA: TGCGCCAGCACGGCGGGGTCCTCTGGGGCCAACGTCCTGACTTTC
CDR3: CASTAGSSGANVLTF

size: .
V: TRBV19
D: .
J: TRBJ2-2
DNA: TGTGCCAGTAGTCTCGACCCCCCTTCCCAGAACACCGGGGAGCTGTTTTTT
CDR3: CASSLDPPSQNTGELFF

size: .
V: TRBV28
D: .
J: TRBJ2-4
DNA: TGTGCCAGCAGTTTAATTGTTGTTGGGGGTGGGCCCAAAAACATTCAGTACTTC
CDR3: CASSLIVVGGGPKNIQYF

size: .
V: TRBV6-6
D: .
J: TRBJ1-5
DNA: TGTGCCAGCAGTTACAAAGGGAGGAGGGATCAGCCCCAGCATTTT
CDR3: CASSYKGRRDQPQHF

size: .
V: TRBV6-1
D: .
J: TRBJ2-7
DNA: TGTGCCAGCAGTGAATCGGGGCCGAGCTCCTACGAGCAGTACTTC
CDR3: CASSESGPSSYEQYF

size: .
V: TRBV7-9
D: .
J: TRBJ2-3
DNA: TGTGCCAGCAGCTTACAGGGGTTCAGCACAGATACGCAGTATTTT
CDR3: CASSLQGFSTDTQYF

size: .
V: TRBV9
D: TRBD2
J: TRBJ2-3
DNA: TGTGCCAGCAGCGTAGGAACTAGCGGGACAGATACGCAGTATTTT
CDR3: CASSVGTSGTDTQYF

size: .
V: TRBV10-3
D: TRBD2
J: TRBJ2-3
DNA: TGTGCCATCAGGGGGGGACTAGCGGGACAAGATACGCAGTATTTT
CDR3: CAIRGGLAGQDTQYF

size: .
V: TRBV9
D: .
J: TRBJ1-2
DNA: TGTGCCAGCAGCGTAGCTGCGACTGTTGGGAAATATGGCTACACCTTC
CDR3: CASSVAATVGKYGYTF

size: few
V: TRBV28
D: .
J: TRBJ2-5
DNA: TGTGCCAGTGGGTACGACGACTACCAAGAGACCCAGTACTTC
CDR3: CASGYDDYQETQYF

size: .
V: TRBV7-8
D: .
J: TRBJ1-4
DNA: TGTGCCAGCAGCTCCTCGCGGGCCGGGAATGAAAAACTGTTTTTT
CDR3: CASSSSRAGNEKLFF

size: .
V: TRBV28
D: .
J: TRBJ2-7
DNA: TGTGCCAGCGATCTGGGGGGCGGGTACGAGCAGTACTTC
CDR3: CASDLGGGYEQYF

size: .
V: TRBV7-9
D: TRBD2
J: TRBJ2-1
DNA: TGTGCCAGCAGGCCTAGCGGGGGGCAATGGCTGGATGAGCAGTTCTTC
CDR3: CASRPSGGQWLDEQFF

size: few
V: TRBV2
D: .
J: TRBJ2-7
DNA: TGTGCCAGCAGTGAGGGCAGAAACTACGAGCAGTACTTC
CDR3: CASSEGRNYEQYF

size: .
V: TRBV19
D: .
J: TRBJ2-7
DNA: TGTGCCAGTAGTATGCTGTTGGGGGACCGTTACGAGCAGTACTTC
CDR3: CASSMLLGDRYEQYF

size: few
V: TRBV4-1
D: TRBD1
J: TRBJ2-7
DNA: TGCGCCAGCAGCCAAGATCGGACAGGCTCCTACGAGCAGTACTTC
CDR3: CASSQDRTGSYEQYF

size: .
V: TRBV6-5
D: TRBD1
J: TRBJ1-2
DNA: TGTGCCAGCAGTTCGGACAGGGGGCGAGACTATGGCTACACCTTC
CDR3: CASSSDRGRDYGYTF

size: .
V: TRBV19
D: .
J: TRBJ1-5
DNA: TGTGCCAGTAGTGAACAGGGTGAGGGTCAGCCCCAGCATTTT
CDR3: CASSEQGEGQPQHF

size: .
V: TRBV2
D: TRBD1
J: TRBJ1-1
DNA: TGTGCCACGGTGCAGGGGGCTGTGGCTGAAGCTTTCTTT
CDR3: CATVQGAVAEAFF

size: .
V: TRBV6-5
D: .
J: TRBJ2-7
DNA: TGTGCCAGCGGACAGTTGAGCTACGAGCAGTACTTC
CDR3: CASGQLSYEQYF

size: .
V: TRBV5-1
D: .
J: TRBJ2-2
DNA: TGCGCCAGCAGCTCCCGACAGGCGGACGCGAACACCGGGGAGCTGTTTTTT
CDR3: CASSSRQADANTGELFF

size: .
V: TRBV28
D: TRBD2
J: TRBJ2-3
DNA: TGTGCCAGCAGTTTAGGGGGGAGCGGGACCCCCCATTGGAGTACGCAGTATTTT
CDR3: CASSLGGSGTPHWSTQYF

size: .
V: TRBV5-4
D: .
J: TRBJ2-7
DNA: TGTGCCAGCAGCTTAAGGCAGAGCACCTACGAGCAGTACTTC
CDR3: CASSLRQSTYEQYF

size: .
V: TRBV19
D: TRBD1
J: TRBJ1-2
DNA: TGTGCCAGTAGGTCAGGGGGCCTTGGCTACACCTTC
CDR3: CASRSGGLGYTF

size: .
V: TRBV27
D: .
J: TRBJ2-7
DNA: TGTGCCAGCAGTTTAGGCAGGACCTACGAGCAGTACTTC
CDR3: CASSLGRTYEQYF

size: .
V: TRBV15
D: .
J: TRBJ2-7
DNA: TGTGCCACCGGGGTCAACAATCCAGGACGGTTCTCCTACGAGCAGTACTTC
CDR3: CATGVNNPGRFSYEQYF

size: .
V: TRBV27
D: .
J: TRBJ2-7
DNA: TGTGCCAGCAGTTTCGGGAGTCCTGGCCTGTTGGTCGAGCAGTACTTC
CDR3: CASSFGSPGLLVEQYF

size: .
V: TRBV7-9
D: .
J: TRBJ2-2
DNA: TGTGCCAGCAGCTTCCCCAAAAAAAGCACCGGGGAGCTGTTTTTT
CDR3: CASSFPKKSTGELFF

size: once
V: TRBV4-3
D: .
J: TRBJ1-1
DNA: TGCGCCAGCAGCCAAACGGGTAACACTGAAGCTTTCTTT
CDR3: CASSQTGNTEAFF

size: .
V: TRBV19
D: .
J: TRBJ1-1
DNA: TGTGCCGTGGGGATCGGGTTAGGGATGACTGAAGCTTTCTTT
CDR3: CAVGIGLGMTEAFF

size: .
V: TRBV11-2
D: .
J: TRBJ1-5
DNA: TGTGCCAGCAGGAGCGGTGGCGGCAATCAGCCCCAGCATTTT
CDR3: CASRSGGGNQPQHF

size: .
V: TRBV28
D: TRBD2
J: TRBJ2-2
DNA: TGTGCCAGCAGCCTTGCGGGAGGGTCGAACACCGGGGAGCTGTTTTTT
CDR3: CASSLAGGSNTGELFF

size: .
V: TRBV27
D: .
J: TRBJ1-2
DNA: TGTGCCAGCCGCCAGACAGATAACTATGGCTACACCTTC
CDR3: CASRQTDNYGYTF

size: .
V: TRBV19
D: .
J: TRBJ2-1
DNA: TGTGCCAGTAGTATAGCGGGGAATAGCATGGATGAGCAGTTCTTC
CDR3: CASSIAGNSMDEQFF

size: .
V: TRBV2
D: .
J: TRBJ1-3
DNA: TGTGCCAGCAGTGCCGCGGGGGCGCAGGGAAACACCATATATTTT
CDR3: CASSAAGAQGNTIYF

size: few
V: TRBV20-1
D: .
J: TRBJ1-4
DNA: TGCAGTGCGATACAGGGAGTACTGTTTTTT
CDR3: CSAIQGVLFF

size: .
V: TRBV14
D: TRBD2
J: TRBJ2-7
DNA: TGTGCCAGCAGCCAAGAGTCAACTAGCGGGCCCAACTCCTACGAGCAGTACTTC
CDR3: CASSQESTSGPNSYEQYF

size: .
V: TRBV18
D: .
J: TRBJ1-2
DNA: TGTGCCAGCTCACCTCCTTCGGAGGGGTGGTATGGCTACACCTTC
CDR3: CASSPPSEGWYGYTF

size: .
V: TRBV27
D: .
J: TRBJ1-1
DNA: TGTGCCAGCAGTTTAAGTGGACCTAGTGGCACTGAAGCTTTCTTT
CDR3: CASSLSGPSGTEAFF

size: few
V: TRBV7-9
D: .
J: TRBJ1-5
DNA: TGTGCCAGCAGCTTAATGGGGGGCAATCAGCCCCAGCATTTT
CDR3: CASSLMGGNQPQHF

size: .
V: TRBV12-5
D: .
J: TRBJ1-1
DNA: TGTGCTAGTGGTTTGGTACGGGGGGCTACCAAGAACACTGAAGCTTTCTTT
CDR3: CASGLVRGATKNTEAFF

size: .
V: TRBV7-9
D: .
J: TRBJ2-7
DNA: TGTGCCAGCAGCTTAGGGCTAGCTTACGAGCAGTACTTC
CDR3: CASSLGLAYEQYF

size: .
V: TRBV12-5
D: .
J: TRBJ2-3
DNA: TGTGCTAGTGGTTCCGAGACCCCCGCGGCTAGAGGCACAGATACGCAGTATTTT
CDR3: CASGSETPAARGTDTQYF

size: .
V: TRBV7-9
D: .
J: TRBJ2-1
DNA: TGTGCCAGCAGGCCTACCTTCGGGGGCTTAGATGAGCAGTTCTTC
CDR3: CASRPTFGGLDEQFF

size: medium-sized
V: TRBV6-5
D: TRBD1
J: TRBJ2-7
DNA: TGTGCCAGCAGTTTAACGGACAGGGGTTACGAGCAGTACTTC
CDR3: CASSLTDRGYEQYF

size: once
V: TRBV5-1
D: .
J: TRBJ2-5
DNA: TGCGCCAGCAGCTTGGTGTCGGGGGTAGGGGAGACCCAGTACTTC
CDR3: CASSLVSGVGETQYF

size: .
V: TRBV7-2
D: .
J: TRBJ2-7
DNA: TGTGCCAGCAGCTTAGTAGTGTGGGGCGACGACTACGAGCAGTACTTC
CDR3: CASSLVVWGDDYEQYF

size: few
V: TRBV15
D: TRBD1
J: TRBJ1-1
DNA: TGTGCCACCAGCAGAGATGCGAGGACAGGGGTGAACACTGAAGCTTTCTTT
CDR3: CATSRDARTGVNTEAFF

size: .
V: TRBV5-1
D: TRBD2
J: TRBJ2-2
DNA: TGCGCCAGCAGCTCGAGACTAGCGGGAGCGACCGGGGAGCTGTTTTTT
CDR3: CASSSRLAGATGELFF

size: .
V: TRBV7-7
D: TRBD1
J: TRBJ2-3
DNA: TGTGCCAGCAGCTCGACAGGGGTCGCAGATACGCAGTATTTT
CDR3: CASSSTGVADTQYF

size: .
V: TRBV29-1
D: TRBD2
J: TRBJ2-3
DNA: TGCAGCGTCGACGGACTAGCTCTAGATACGCAGTATTTT
CDR3: CSVDGLALDTQYF

size: .
V: TRBV6-6
D: .
J: TRBJ2-3
DNA: TGTGCCAGCAGTTACACCTCCGTAATCACAGATACGCAGTATTTT
CDR3: CASSYTSVITDTQYF

size: .
V: TRBV5-1
D: .
J: TRBJ1-1
DNA: TGCGCCAGCAGCTTGCAGAGTGGAACAACTGAAGCTTTCTTT
CDR3: CASSLQSGTTEAFF

size: .
V: TRBV27
D: TRBD2
J: TRBJ2-7
DNA: TGTGCCAGCAGTCCGAAACTAGCGGGAAGCTACGAGCAGTACTTC
CDR3: CASSPKLAGSYEQYF

size: once
V: TRBV7-9
D: TRBD1
J: TRBJ2-7
DNA: TGTGCCAGCAGCGACGCCGGGACAGGGTTCTACGAGCAGTACTTC
CDR3: CASSDAGTGFYEQYF